This TCR beta chain stems from a study of blood T cells in healthy people across ages. Of note for this clonotype: The antigen is not known.

V was clipped by 5 bases and J by 0 bases, with 10 bases between them. CDR3 length: 14 residues. Looked up from germline, CDR1 is MGHRA and CDR2 is YSYEKL. PBMCs numbering at least 6.5 million were isolated per sample. Total RNA, at least 5.5 micrograms per sample, came from PBMCs. Study conclusions and caveats: Diversity was higher, and naive CD4+ cells more numerous, in long-lived donors than in aged donors. Per million T cells, the diversity of TCR beta decreased roughly linearly as age advanced.

Next came a second PCR, run for about 7 to 12 cycles, which used a sample-barcoded 5' primer along with a J-beta primer mix. TCRdb redid the calling of the 5' RACE reads with MiXCR, one entry per CDR3 protein. This sample has some 1.1 million distinct CDR3 sequences; about two fifths occur once, and the top ten carry around 13%. The source is a man in his late teens or twenties in good health. The J gene is TRBJ1-1, the V gene TRBV4-1; D might be TRBD1 (6 bases). What was sequenced was blood. The CDR3 sequence is CASSKDRLNTEAFF. CDR3 in DNA: TGCGCCAGCAGCAAGGACAGACTGAACACTGAAGCTTTCTTT.